Given below is one T cell receptor beta chain in context. This specimen belongs to a study of cytomegalovirus exposure and HLA in healthy donors. The primer mix had 60 Vbeta and 13 Jbeta primers. Repertoires were generated with immunoSEQ multiplex PCR, while TCRdb's copy carries only in-frame clones and drops some. The sample includes roughly 100,000 clones, 60% to 85% of them seen just once. V was shortened by 2 bases and J by 0 bases, with 5 bases between the two germline ends. From germline, CDR1 is MDHEN and CDR2 SYDVKM. The CDR3 contains 13 residues. Sequencing used PBMCs. This chain links TRBV28 with TRBJ2-7; D is undetermined. This TCR derives from a man aged 30 to 39 in good health and CMV-seropositive. The CDR3 reads CASSLLGSYEQYF. The CDR3 nucleotides are TGTGCCAGCAGTTTACTCGGCTCCTACGAGCAGTACTTC.